Below are 18 T cell receptor beta chains sequenced from a single sample in a study of blood T cell repertoires in COVID-19. Libraries were prepared by immunoSEQ multiplex PCR; TCRdb keeps only in-frame clonotypes and omits some of them. This sample has approximately 250,000 clones, with over 80% found just once. Sequences were obtained from PBMCs or T cells enriched from blood (not recorded which). Receptor source: a woman aged 25 to 39 with acute COVID-19.

The chain carries TRBV19 and TRBJ1-5; D perhaps matches TRBD1 (6 bases). This CDR3 is built from 15 residues. V lost 1 base and J lost 11, with 18 bases in between. Germline assignment: CDR1 LNHDA and CDR2 SQIVND (reference sequence). DNA of the CDR3: TGTGCCAGTAGTATAGTGAGCGGAGCTCAGGGGACCCAGCATTTT. Translated: CASSIVSGAQGTQHF.

This clone was seen just once. The genes are TRBV9 and TRBJ2-1, with TRBD2 matching over 10 bases. Germline V gene sequence: CDR1 SGDLS, CDR2 YYNGEE. The V gene end was trimmed by 0 bases and the J gene end by 8 bases; junction bases not matched to a gene: 20. This CDR3 has 20 amino acids. In DNA, the CDR3 is TGTGCCAGCAGCGTAGCTCTGTCGGTGAGGGCTAGCGGGAGTCTCGATGAGCAGTTCTTC. Amino acid sequence: CASSVALSVRASGSLDEQFF.

V gene TRBV6-2 or TRBV6-3 combines with J gene TRBJ2-1; 7 positions match TRBD2. The CDR3 is 14 residues long. The germline V gene encodes CDR1 MNHEY and CDR2 SVGEGT. J lost 7 bases, V lost 5 bases, and 8 bases had no gene match. The CDR3 here is CASSGGLGWNEQFF. DNA of the CDR3: TGTGCCAGCAGTGGAGGACTAGGTTGGAATGAGCAGTTCTTC.

The chain carries TRBV2 and TRBJ1-6, with 8 bases fitting TRBD1. The CDR3 sequence is 13 residues long. The junction had 3 bases not matched to a gene; V was cut back by 6 bases and J by 8 bases. CDR1 is SNHLY, CDR2 FYNNEI, per germline. The CDR3 protein is CASRTGADSPLHF. CDR3 DNA sequence: TGTGCCAGCAGGACAGGGGCTGATTCACCCCTCCACTTT.

V gene TRBV19 combines with J gene TRBJ2-4; D possibly corresponds to TRBD1 (8 bases). Germline-derived CDR1 and CDR2 are LNHDA and SQIVND (reference sequence). The CDR3 length is 17 residues. V lost 0 bases and J lost 3, with 15 bases in between. CDR3: CASSIEETGGDKNIQYF. The DNA for the CDR3 is TGTGCCAGTAGTATAGAGGAAACAGGGGGGGACAAAAACATTCAGTACTTC.

The rearrangement links TRBV30 to TRBJ2-1, with a weak D call TRBD2 (5 bases). Trimming removed 4 bases at V and 8 bases at J, with 12 bases between. Germline V gives CDR1 GTSNPN, CDR2 SVGIG (reference sequence). This CDR3 has 12 residues. The CDR3 nucleotides read TGTGCCTGGAACCAAGCGGCCCATGAGCAGTTCTTC. This translates into CAWNQAAHEQFF.

The V gene is TRBV6-6, the J gene TRBJ2-3, with TRBD2 matching 12 bases. This CDR3 comprises 17 residues. From germline, CDR1 is MNHNY and CDR2 SVGAGI (reference sequence). Germline trimming cut 5 bases from V and 2 bases from J; bases unmatched to any gene: 8. The DNA for the CDR3 is TGTGCCAGCAGTCCCCCTACTAGCGGGAGGTTCACAGATACGCAGTATTTT. This encodes CASSPPTSGRFTDTQYF.

This clone appeared once. Other DNA sequences in the sample encode the same CDR3. This chain joins TRBV19 and TRBJ1-5; TRBD1 is a possible D gene (6 bases). Germline V lookup: CDR1 LNHDA, CDR2 SQIVND (reference sequence). V lost 4 bases and J 2 bases, leaving 9 bases between the germline ends. This CDR3 comprises 14 residues. Written as DNA, the CDR3 is TGTGCCAGTAGTACCCGACAGGGCAATCAGCCCCAGCATTTT. Encoded protein: CASSTRQGNQPQHF.

The rearrangement uses TRBV6-5 and TRBJ2-7, with D tentatively TRBD2 (6 bases). Germline CDR1 reads MNHEY; CDR2 reads SVGAGI. CDR3 size: 16 residues. Trimming stripped 0 bases from V and 2 bases from J, with 14 bases between. The CDR3 sequence is CASSYSRPGLTYEQYF. CDR3 sequence (DNA): TGTGCCAGCAGTTACTCGAGACCGGGACTGACCTACGAGCAGTACTTC.

This clone appeared once. V usage is TRBV7-2 and J usage is TRBJ1-1; maybe TRBD1 (5 bases). The CDR3 contains 15 residues. CDR1 is SGHTA and CDR2 is FQGNSA in the germline V gene. V lost 6 bases and J 3 bases, leaving 17 bases between the germline ends. The CDR3 nucleotides are TGTGCCAGCAGAGGGCCGGGGGGAATATACACTGAAGCTTTCTTT. Translated, it gives CASRGPGGIYTEAFF.

V usage is TRBV9 and J usage is TRBJ2-2, with D perhaps TRBD2 (5 bases). CDR3 length: 15 amino acids. Germline V gene data show CDR1 as SGDLS and CDR2 as YYNGEE. With 1 base removed from V and 0 bases from J, the gap between germline ends came to 7 bases. CDR3 residues: CASSVLGANTGELFF. DNA for the CDR3: TGTGCCAGCAGCGTATTGGGAGCGAACACCGGGGAGCTGTTTTTT.

The rearrangement uses TRBV19 and TRBJ2-1; 9 bases map to TRBD2. There are 16 residues in the CDR3. The junction had 7 bases not matched to a gene; V was cut back by 1 base and J by 6 bases. CDR1 and CDR2 from the germline V gene are LNHDA and SQIVND (reference sequence). In DNA, the CDR3 is TGTGCCAGTAGTATAGGGGCTAGCGGGGTTACCAATGAGCAGTTCTTC. Its protein is CASSIGASGVTNEQFF. Full variable domain (rest looked up from reference TRBV19 and TRBJ2-1): DGGITQSPKYLFRKEGQNVTLSCEQNLNHDAMYWYRQDPGQGLRLIYYSQIVNDFQKGDIAEGYSVSREKKESFPLTVTSAQKNPTAFYLCASSIGASGVTNEQFFGPGTRLTVL.

This clone was counted only a few times. V and J are TRBV5-1 and TRBJ2-7; 7 nucleotides align to TRBD1. The CDR3 is 14 amino acids. CDR1 is SGHRS and CDR2 is YFSETQ in the germline V gene. The J segment lost 2 bases and the V segment lost 1 base, leaving 3 bases of the junction unmatched. The CDR3 spells CASSLPGQPYEQYF. The CDR3 DNA sequence: TGCGCCAGCAGCTTGCCGGGACAGCCCTACGAGCAGTACTTC.

This rearrangement joins TRBV6-5 to TRBJ1-3; D gene ambiguous. The CDR3 is 12 residues long. V dropped 10 bases and J dropped 0 bases, with 7 bases sitting between them. CDR1 is MNHEY and CDR2 is SVGAGI in the germline V gene. CDR3 DNA sequence: TGTGCCACTATGAGCTCTGGAAACACCATATATTTT. It translates to CATMSSGNTIYF.

This clone was counted a single time. The CDR3 here is CASSPAGYEQYF. DNA for the CDR3: TGTGCCAGCAGTCCAGCGGGCTACGAGCAGTACTTC. The V gene is TRBV28, the J gene TRBJ2-7, with D tentatively TRBD2 (6 bases). Deletions cut 5 bases from V and 3 bases from J, with 8 bases between. The CDR3 totals 12 residues. Germline CDR1 and CDR2: MDHEN and SYDVKM.

The chain combines TRBV5-1 with TRBJ2-1, with 7 bases matching TRBD1. The ends lost 5 bases at V and 0 bases at J; junction bases unmatched: 5. CDR3 length: 15 amino acids. CDR1 is SGHRS, CDR2 YFSETQ, per germline. CDR3 sequence (DNA): TGCGCCAGCAGACAACAGGGGAGCTCCTACAATGAGCAGTTCTTC. The encoded protein is CASRQQGSSYNEQFF.

This chain links TRBV11-2 with TRBJ2-2, with unresolved D. From germline, CDR1 is SGHAT and CDR2 FQNNGV. The CDR3 contains 15 residues. The V gene lost 5 bases and the J gene lost 6 bases, with 16 bases spanning the gap. The DNA of the CDR3 is TGTGCCAGCAGCCCCATTGGCCAAAGCGCCGGGGAGCTGTTTTTT. Translated, it gives CASSPIGQSAGELFF.

The chain employs TRBV5-4 and TRBJ2-7; perhaps TRBD2 as D (6 bases). Looked up from germline, CDR1 is SGHNT and CDR2 is YYREEE (reference sequence). Between the trimmed V and J ends, which lost 2 bases and 7 bases, there was a span of 16 bases. The CDR3 has 14 residues. The CDR3 sequence: CASSLGEGGVEQYF. CDR3 bases: TGTGCCAGCAGCTTAGGGGAAGGAGGGGTTGAGCAGTACTTC.